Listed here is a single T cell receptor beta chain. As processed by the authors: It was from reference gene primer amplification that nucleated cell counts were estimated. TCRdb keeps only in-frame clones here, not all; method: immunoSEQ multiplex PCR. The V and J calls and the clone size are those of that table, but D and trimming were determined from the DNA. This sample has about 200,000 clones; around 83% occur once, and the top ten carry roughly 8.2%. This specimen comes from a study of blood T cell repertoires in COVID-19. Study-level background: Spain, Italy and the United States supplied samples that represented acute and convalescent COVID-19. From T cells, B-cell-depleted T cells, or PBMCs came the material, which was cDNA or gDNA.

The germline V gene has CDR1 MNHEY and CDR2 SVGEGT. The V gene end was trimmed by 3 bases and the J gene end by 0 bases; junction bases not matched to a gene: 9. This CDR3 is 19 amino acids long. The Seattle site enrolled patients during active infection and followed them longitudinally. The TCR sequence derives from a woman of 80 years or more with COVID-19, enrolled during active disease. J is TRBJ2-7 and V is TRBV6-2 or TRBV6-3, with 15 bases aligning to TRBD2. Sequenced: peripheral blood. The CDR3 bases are TGTGCCAGCAGTTATCCTTTGGGACTAGCGGGAGGTTTCTCCTACGAGCAGTACTTC. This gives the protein CASSYPLGLAGGFSYEQYF.